A selection of T cell receptor beta chains follows, all from one sample in a study of beta chain features in type 1 diabetes. The assay was immunoSEQ multiplex PCR, and TCRdb's table has in-frame clones only and misses some. The sample records around 280,000 clones, 8% being singletons. The specimen was central memory CD4+ T cells from blood. Source of these receptors: a woman between 18 and 29 years old in good health. The CDR3 runs from the conserved cysteine through the conserved F or W. D genes are given only for firm matches. The size entry is marked missing in some rows and otherwise reads once, few, many or a size class.

TRBJ1-3,.,TRBV2,few,CASSEEQLSGNTIYF,TGTGCCAGCAGTGAAGAACAGCTCTCTGGAAACACCATATATTTT
TRBJ2-1,.,TRBV9,few,CASSVSGNYNEQFF,TGTGCCAGCAGCGTATCCGGGAACTACAATGAGCAGTTCTTC
TRBJ1-2,.,TRBV15,.,CATSREAGNNYGYTF,TGTGCCACCAGCAGAGAGGCAGGGAATAACTATGGCTACACCTTC
TRBJ1-5,TRBD1,TRBV10-3,.,CAVKADRGFAQPQHF,TGTGCCGTCAAGGCGGACAGGGGTTTCGCTCAGCCCCAGCATTTT
TRBJ1-1,.,TRBV2,once,CASSVRPMSTEAFF,TGTGCCAGCAGTGTTCGGCCTATGAGCACTGAAGCTTTCTTT
TRBJ2-5,.,TRBV21-1,many,CASSKVRETQYF,TGTGCCAGCAGCAAAGTTCGGGAGACCCAGTACTTC
TRBJ2-6,.,TRBV5-1,few,CASSGASGANVLTF,TGCGCCAGCAGCGGGGCCTCTGGGGCCAACGTCCTGACTTTC
TRBJ1-2,.,TRBV7-6,few,CASSLGPDYGYTF,TGTGCCAGCAGCTTAGGCCCAGACTATGGCTACACCTTC
TRBJ2-3,TRBD2,TRBV15,few,CATSVQAGDPTDTQYF,TGTGCCACCAGCGTCCAAGCGGGAGACCCCACAGATACGCAGTATTTT
TRBJ1-3,.,TRBV30,few,CAWSEQGMHTIYF,TGTGCCTGGAGTGAGCAGGGTATGCACACCATATATTTT
TRBJ2-1,TRBD2,TRBV29-1,many,CSLRLAGVEQFF,TGCAGCCTCCGACTAGCGGGAGTTGAGCAGTTCTTC
TRBJ1-1,TRBD1,TRBV15,.,CATSRYTGEALGAFF,TGTGCCACCAGCAGATACACAGGGGAAGCTCTTGGAGCTTTCTTT
TRBJ2-3,TRBD2,TRBV5-4,.,CASSVPTSGKVTDTQYF,TGTGCCAGCAGCGTTCCGACTAGCGGAAAAGTCACAGATACGCAGTATTTT
TRBJ2-1,TRBD2,TRBV5-1,many,CASSLSGDREQFF,TGCGCCAGCAGCTTGAGCGGGGATCGTGAGCAGTTCTTC
TRBJ1-4,TRBD1,TRBV7-9,few,CASSLAGTGGEKLFF,TGTGCCAGCAGCTTAGCAGGGACAGGGGGAGAAAAACTGTTTTTT
TRBJ2-6,.,TRBV19,many,CASSITVGATGANVLTF,TGTGCCAGTAGTATCACGGTTGGGGCCACGGGGGCCAACGTCCTGACTTTC
TRBJ1-2,.,TRBV19,few,CASSRTDTYGYTF,TGTGCCAGTAGTAGGACGGATACTTATGGCTACACCTTC
TRBJ1-2,.,TRBV28,.,CASKTVYYGYTF,TGTGCCAGCAAGACAGTATACTATGGCTACACCTTC
TRBJ1-6,TRBD1,TRBV2,.,CASRGTANNSPLHF,TGTGCCAGCAGAGGGACAGCCAATAATTCACCCCTCCACTTT
TRBJ2-5,TRBD1,TRBV5-1,.,CASSLVSGGDETQYF,TGCGCCAGCAGCTTGGTCTCAGGGGGCGACGAGACCCAGTACTTC
TRBJ2-5,.,TRBV25-1,many,CASTDERWYQESQYF,TGTGCCAGCACCGACGAACGGTGGTACCAAGAGTCCCAGTACTTC
TRBJ2-5,.,TRBV19,.,CASSIQGTKQETQYF,TGTGCCAGTAGTATACAGGGGACTAAACAAGAGACCCAGTACTTC
TRBJ1-1,.,TRBV2,many,CASSSRQGNTEAFF,TGTGCCAGCAGTTCTCGGCAGGGGAACACTGAAGCTTTCTTT
TRBJ2-3,TRBD2,TRBV6-6,few,CATRGGLDTQYF,TGTGCCACCCGGGGGGGGTTGGATACGCAGTATTTT
TRBJ2-5,.,TRBV2,few,CASSEGGKETQYF,TGTGCCAGCAGTGAAGGGGGAAAAGAGACCCAGTACTTC
TRBJ1-6,TRBD1,TRBV9,many,CASSGTGGGSPLHF,TGTGCCAGCAGCGGGACAGGTGGAGGTTCACCCCTCCACTTT
TRBJ1-5,.,TRBV6-5,.,CASGNRQPQHF,TGTGCCAGCGGGAACCGGCAGCCCCAGCATTTT
TRBJ2-1,.,TRBV7-2,.,CASSLAGFASFIF,TGTGCCAGCAGCTTAGCCGGGTTCGCCAGTTTTATCTTC
TRBJ2-1,.,TRBV7-6,.,CASSFDRNNEQFF,TGTGCCAGCAGCTTTGACAGGAACAATGAGCAGTTCTTC
TRBJ1-2,.,TRBV5-8,few,CASSHNANYGYTF,TGTGCCAGCAGCCATAACGCTAACTATGGCTACACCTTC
TRBJ1-2,TRBD1,TRBV5-1,.,CASSLGTGGNGYTF,TGCGCCAGCAGCTTGGGGACAGGGGGCAATGGCTACACCTTC
TRBJ2-1,.,TRBV4-2,.,CASSQDKTGSYNEQFF,TGTGCCAGCAGCCAAGACAAAACGGGTTCCTACAATGAGCAGTTCTTC
TRBJ2-1,TRBD2,TRBV9,few,CASSVEIAGLGNEQFF,TGTGCCAGCAGCGTAGAGATAGCGGGATTGGGCAATGAGCAGTTCTTC
TRBJ2-7,.,TRBV5-1,.,CASSFPSDEQYF,TGCGCCAGCAGCTTCCCTAGCGACGAGCAGTACTTC
TRBJ2-2,.,TRBV7-2,few,CASSFQGALYTGELFF,TGTGCCAGCAGCTTTCAGGGTGCTCTGTACACCGGGGAGCTGTTTTTT
TRBJ2-3,.,TRBV5-1,.,CASSFEGSDTQYF,TGCGCCAGCAGCTTCGAAGGCTCAGATACGCAGTATTTT
TRBJ1-5,.,TRBV18,few,CASSPMGAGSNQPQHF,TGTGCCAGCTCACCGATGGGGGCCGGGAGCAATCAGCCCCAGCATTTT
TRBJ1-2,.,TRBV11-2,.,CASSQARVTSYGYTF,TGCGCCAGCAGCCAAGCTCGGGTGACGAGTTATGGCTACACCTTC
TRBJ1-2,.,TRBV5-4,few,CASRSVGSYGYTF,TGTGCCAGTCGGTCGGTCGGGAGCTATGGCTACACCTTC
TRBJ2-6,.,TRBV19,many,CASNPYLASSGANVLTF,TGTGCCAGTAACCCCTATCTAGCGAGCTCTGGGGCCAACGTCCTGACTTTC
TRBJ1-3,.,TRBV29-1,.,CSVVLGIDTIYF,TGCAGCGTTGTTCTTGGGATCGACACCATATATTTT
TRBJ1-2,TRBD1,TRBV7-9,.,CASSHPEGQSYGYTF,TGTGCCAGCAGCCATCCAGAGGGACAGTCGTATGGCTACACCTTC
TRBJ1-5,.,TRBV7-8,few,CASSLGSVSNQPQHF,TGTGCCAGCAGCTTGGGGTCGGTGAGCAATCAGCCCCAGCATTTT
TRBJ2-6,TRBD1,TRBV7-3,.,CASSPGTAGANVLTF,TGTGCCAGCAGCCCCGGGACAGCTGGGGCCAACGTCCTGACTTTC
TRBJ1-1,.,TRBV27,.,CASSLSRNTEAFF,TGTGCCAGCAGTTTGAGCCGGAACACTGAAGCTTTCTTT
TRBJ2-1,.,TRBV7-8,many,CASSLTLGEQFF,TGTGCCAGCAGCTTAACCCTGGGTGAGCAGTTCTTC
TRBJ1-4,.,TRBV5-1,.,CASSGAPMEKLFF,TGCGCCAGCAGCGGGGCACCTATGGAAAAACTGTTTTTT
TRBJ2-5,.,TRBV5-1,.,CASSRSEQETQYF,TGCGCCAGCAGCCGTAGCGAACAAGAGACCCAGTACTTC
TRBJ1-4,.,TRBV7-9,.,CASSPTIQGEKLFF,TGTGCCAGCAGCCCAACAATACAGGGAGAAAAACTGTTTTTT
TRBJ2-1,.,TRBV4-3,.,CASSQGSYSPEQFF,TGCGCCAGCAGCCAAGGGAGTTACAGCCCCGAGCAGTTCTTC
TRBJ1-1,.,TRBV7-3,few,CASSLMGYTEAFF,TGTGCCAGCAGCTTAATGGGCTACACTGAAGCTTTCTTT
TRBJ1-1,.,TRBV28,many,CASTLQGNTEAFF,TGTGCCAGCACTCTCCAGGGGAACACTGAAGCTTTCTTT